These 19 T cell receptor beta chains came from one sample sequenced in a study of T cells in Graves' hyperthyroidism and ophthalmopathy. RNA transcripts served as the template for amplifying TCR beta CDR3 regions. The HTBI primer set drove a first-round RT-PCR of the TCR CDR3. TCRdb called the multiplex PCR reads again in MiXCR, with one record for every CDR3 protein. In the table there are hundreds of thousands of distinct CDR3 sequences, roughly a quarter of which are singletons. The material sequenced was blood. These receptors were collected from a woman younger than 45 with Graves' ophthalmopathy.

This clonotype was found many times. The chain employs TRBV6-1 and TRBJ1-1; the D gene is possibly TRBD1 (6 bases). The V gene lost 4 bases and the J gene lost 6 bases, with 27 bases spanning the gap. Germline CDR1 and CDR2: MNHNS and SASEGT. This CDR3 contains 18 residues. For the CDR3, the DNA is TGTGCCAGCAGTGCTAACGGACTAAGATTACAGGGTGACGCTGAAGCTTTCTTT. This encodes CASSANGLRLQGDAEAFF.

The rearrangement links TRBV20-1 to TRBJ1-6; D perhaps matches TRBD1 (5 bases). The CDR3 spans 15 residues. V gave up 4 bases and J gave up 9 bases, with 19 bases separating them. Germline CDR1 DFQATT, CDR2 SNEGSKA (reference sequence). CDR3: CSAIISGTATSPLHF. The CDR3 bases are TGCAGTGCTATAATCTCGGGGACGGCCACTTCACCCCTCCACTTT.

This clonotype showed up just a few times. Germline is not matched at one junction end, which may reflect a read error. V is TRBV27 and J is TRBJ2-5; 9 bases match TRBD2. The CDR3 consists of 17 residues. In germline, CDR1 is MNHEY, CDR2 SMNVEV (reference sequence). This chain's CDR3 is CASSSGRGGSFQETKYF. As DNA, the CDR3 is TGTGCCAGCAGTTCGGGGCGGGGGGGATCCTTTCAAGAGACCAAGTACTTC.

V usage is TRBV2 and J usage is TRBJ1-2, with a tentative D call TRBD1 (6 bases). V lost 6 bases, J lost 9 bases, and 20 bases lay in between. The CDR3 has 14 amino acids. Per the germline V gene, CDR1 is SNHLY and CDR2 is FYNNEI. DNA for the CDR3: TGTGCCAGCAGGGAGGACAGAGGGAAGTTTAGCTACACCTTC. Its protein product is CASREDRGKFSYTF. Looking up the rest from reference TRBV2 and TRBJ1-2 gives the full variable domain: EPEVTQTPSHQVTQMGQEVILRCVPISNHLYFYWYRQILGQKVEFLVSFYNNEISEKSEIFDDQFSVERPDGSNFTLKIRSTKLEDSAMYFCASREDRGKFSYTFGSGTRLTVV.

This clonotype was observed many times. The chain is built from TRBV7-2 and TRBJ2-5; 7 bases align to TRBD1. J lost 7 bases, V lost 3 bases, and 17 bases had no gene match. The CDR3 spans 17 residues. CDR1 is SGHTA, CDR2 FQGNSA, per germline. The CDR3 spells CASSFATDRRPGGTQYF. CDR3 coding DNA: TGTGCCAGCAGCTTTGCCACGGACAGGCGCCCTGGGGGGACCCAGTACTTC.

The V call is TRBV7-8, the J call TRBJ1-5; D unresolved. The germline CDR1 and CDR2 sequences are SGHVS and FQNEAQ. The CDR3 runs to 12 residues. V lost 2 bases, J lost 6 bases, and 5 bases lay in between. The CDR3 region has the DNA TGTGCCAGCAGCTTACCAAGTCAGCCCCAGCATTTT. Encoded protein: CASSLPSQPQHF.

This chain uses TRBV7-9 with TRBJ2-5; no clear D. The V end was cut by 6 bases, the J end by 14 bases, with 19 bases between. Germline loops: CDR1 SEHNR, CDR2 FQNEAQ (reference sequence). The CDR3 length is 12 residues. This CDR3 reads CASRDRGAWLYF. The CDR3 DNA sequence: TGTGCCAGCAGGGACCGAGGCGCCTGGTTATACTTC.

This clonotype was observed at least ten times. V and J are TRBV29-1 and TRBJ1-1; 8 bases map to TRBD1. CDR3 length equals 12 residues. CDR1 and CDR2 (germline): SQVTM, ANQGSEA. The junction had 5 bases not matched to a gene; V was cut back by 6 bases and J by 5 bases. The chain's CDR3 is CSVVQGETEAFF. CDR3 coding DNA: TGCAGCGTGGTACAGGGGGAAACTGAAGCTTTCTTT.

The table lists this clonotype with many counts. V usage is TRBV29-1 and J usage is TRBJ2-7; D remains unclear. CDR1 and CDR2 from the germline V gene are SQVTM and ANQGSEA. The CDR3 runs 13 residues. Trimming took 5 bases from V and 1 from J, leaving 12 bases between them. Written as DNA, the CDR3 is TGCAGCGTTTTGGTAGCTCATTCCTACGAGCAGTACTTC. It yields the protein CSVLVAHSYEQYF.

Many counts were recorded for this clonotype. This chain uses TRBV12-3 or TRBV12-4 with TRBJ1-6; 9 bases match TRBD1. The CDR3 length is 14 residues. Germline trimming cut 6 bases from V and 10 bases from J; bases unmatched to any gene: 7. CDR3 residues: CASSRTGEQSPLHF. Here the CDR3 DNA reads TGTGCCAGCAGCCGGACAGGGGAACAATCACCCCTCCACTTT.

This clonotype was counted between two and nine times. V gene TRBV30 combines with J gene TRBJ2-7, with D tentatively TRBD1 or TRBD2 (5 bases each). Trimming took off 0 bases at V and 2 bases at J, with 8 bases between the two ends. The CDR3 length is 13 residues. Germline CDR1 and CDR2: GTSNPN and SVGIG (reference sequence). The CDR3 here is CAWSVGTTYEQYF. Here the CDR3 DNA reads TGTGCCTGGAGTGTTGGGACCACCTACGAGCAGTACTTC.

CDR3: CSVAEVYGYTF. As DNA, the CDR3 is TGCAGCGTCGCAGAGGTCTATGGCTACACCTTC. The V gene is TRBV29-1, the J gene TRBJ1-2; no clear D gene. This CDR3 region has 11 residues. With 6 bases removed from V and 4 bases from J, the gap between germline ends came to 9 bases. The germline gives CDR1 SQVTM, CDR2 ANQGSEA. The whole variable domain, remainder taken from reference TRBV29-1 and TRBJ1-2, is SAVISQKPSRDICQRGTSLTIQCQVDSQVTMMFWYRQQPGQSLTLIATANQGSEATYESGFVIDKFPISRPNLTFSTLTVSNMSPEDSSIYLCSVAEVYGYTFGSGTRLTVV.

The rearrangement joins TRBV7-8 to TRBJ1-5; D remains unclear. Germline V gene lookup returns CDR1 SGHVS and CDR2 FQNEAQ. This CDR3 has 13 residues. V gave up 5 bases and J gave up 7 bases, with 12 bases separating them. CDR3 sequence: CASSQNYFQPQHF. In DNA, the CDR3 is TGTGCCAGCAGCCAAAATTATTTCCAGCCCCAGCATTTT.

This clonotype was seen at least ten times. The V call is TRBV2, the J call TRBJ2-7, with 7 bases fitting TRBD1. Germline V gene sequence: CDR1 SNHLY, CDR2 FYNNEI. CDR3 size: 14 residues. J gave up 5 bases and V 5 bases, and 9 bases lay outside the gene matches. CDR3 coding DNA: TGTGCCAGCAGTAGAGGGGGACAGTTCCACGAGCAGTACTTC. This translates into CASSRGGQFHEQYF.

This clonotype was observed many times. This sequence joins TRBV27 and TRBJ1-5; D may be TRBD1 (5 bases). Trimming removed 5 bases at V and 5 bases at J, with 13 bases between. CDR1 is MNHEY, CDR2 SMNVEV, per germline (reference sequence). The CDR3 runs 14 residues. The chain's CDR3 is CASSKTETDQPQHF. The DNA for the CDR3 is TGTGCCAGCAGTAAGACAGAAACCGATCAGCCCCAGCATTTT.

The V and J genes are TRBV27 and TRBJ1-1; TRBD1 is a possible D gene (5 bases). The CDR3 covers 16 residues. Trimming cost V 6 bases and J 0 bases, with 17 bases left between them. In germline, CDR1 is MNHEY, CDR2 SMNVEV (reference sequence). CDR3 in amino acids: CASSHSRGTVNTEAFF. CDR3 bases: TGTGCCAGCAGCCACTCACGGGGGACCGTGAACACTGAAGCTTTCTTT.

V usage is TRBV30 and J usage is TRBJ1-2; no firm D call. The germline V and J ends were trimmed by 4 bases and 1 base, with 10 bases remaining between them. Germline V gives CDR1 GTSNPN, CDR2 SVGIG (reference sequence). This CDR3 spans 13 amino acids. CDR3 DNA: TGTGCCTGGACCAATGGTCGTAACTATGGCTACACCTTC. Its protein is CAWTNGRNYGYTF. The full variable domain, in which reference TRBV30 and TRBJ1-2 provide the parts outside the CDR3, is SQTIHQWPATLVQPVGSPLSLECTVEGTSNPNLYWYRQAAGRGLQLLFYSVGIGQISSEVPQNLSASRPQDRQFILSSKKLLLSDSGFYLCAWTNGRNYGYTFGSGTRLTVV.

The chain has TRBV5-1 and TRBJ1-5; TRBD1 is a possible D gene (5 bases). Germline CDR1 SGHRS, CDR2 YFSETQ. The V and J ends lost 4 bases and 3 bases respectively, with 14 bases between them. The CDR3 has 15 amino acids. The CDR3, as DNA: TGCGCCAGCAGCCCGCATGGGGGTTCCAATCAGCCCCAGCATTTT. This encodes CASSPHGGSNQPQHF.

This clonotype appeared many times. The chain is built from TRBV5-1 and TRBJ2-7, with D perhaps TRBD1 or TRBD2 (5 bases each). Germline V CDR1 and CDR2: SGHRS, YFSETQ. V was cut by 0 bases and J by 3 bases, with 10 bases left in between. The CDR3 covers 14 residues. CDR3: CASSLGDGYYEQYF. As DNA, the CDR3 is TGCGCCAGCAGCTTGGGGGACGGCTACTACGAGCAGTACTTC.